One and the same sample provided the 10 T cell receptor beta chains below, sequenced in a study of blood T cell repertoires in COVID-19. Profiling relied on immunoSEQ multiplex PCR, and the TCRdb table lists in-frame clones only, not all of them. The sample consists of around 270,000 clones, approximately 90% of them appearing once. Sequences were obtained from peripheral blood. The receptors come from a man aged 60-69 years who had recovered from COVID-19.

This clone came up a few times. CDR3 sequence reads: CATSDPGQGNEQFF. DNA for the CDR3: TGTGCCACCAGTGATCCCGGACAGGGCAATGAGCAGTTCTTC. The chain joins TRBV24-1 to TRBJ2-1, with 8 bases identical to TRBD1. The CDR3 has 14 residues. V shed 3 bases and J 6 bases; nucleotides not matched to a gene: 3. Per the germline V gene, CDR1 is KGHDR and CDR2 is SFDVKD.

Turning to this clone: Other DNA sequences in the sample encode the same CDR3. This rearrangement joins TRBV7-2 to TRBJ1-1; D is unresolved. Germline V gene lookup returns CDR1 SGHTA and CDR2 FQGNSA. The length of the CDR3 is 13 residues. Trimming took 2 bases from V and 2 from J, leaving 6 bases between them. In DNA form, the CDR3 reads TGTGCCAGCAGCTTAACCAGAAACACTGAAGCTTTCTTT. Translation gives CASSLTRNTEAFF.

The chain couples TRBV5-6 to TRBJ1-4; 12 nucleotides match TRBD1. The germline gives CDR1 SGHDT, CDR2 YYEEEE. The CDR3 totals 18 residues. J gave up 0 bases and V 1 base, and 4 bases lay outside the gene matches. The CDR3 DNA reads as TGTGCCAGCAGCTTGTTAGGGACAGGGGGCGCAACTAATGAAAAACTGTTTTTT. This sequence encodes CASSLLGTGGATNEKLFF.

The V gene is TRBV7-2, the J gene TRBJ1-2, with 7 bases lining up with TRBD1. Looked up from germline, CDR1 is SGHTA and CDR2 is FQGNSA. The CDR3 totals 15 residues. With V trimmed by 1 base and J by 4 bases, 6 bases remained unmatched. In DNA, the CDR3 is TGTGCCAGCAGCTTAGGGCAGGGGGAAGTCTATGGCTACACCTTC. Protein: CASSLGQGEVYGYTF.

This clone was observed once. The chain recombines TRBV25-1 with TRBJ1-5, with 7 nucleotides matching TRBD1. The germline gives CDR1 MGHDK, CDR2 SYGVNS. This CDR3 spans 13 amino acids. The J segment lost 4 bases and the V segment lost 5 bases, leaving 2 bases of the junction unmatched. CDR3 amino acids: CASSKTGNQPQHF. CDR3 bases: TGTGCCAGCAGTAAGACAGGGAATCAGCCCCAGCATTTT.

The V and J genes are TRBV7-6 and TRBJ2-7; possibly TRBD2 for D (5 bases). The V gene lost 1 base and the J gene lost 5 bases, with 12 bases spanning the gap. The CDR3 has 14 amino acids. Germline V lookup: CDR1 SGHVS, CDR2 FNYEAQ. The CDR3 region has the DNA TGTGCCAGCAGCTTAGGAGAGGGTATAAACGAGCAGTACTTC. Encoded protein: CASSLGEGINEQYF.

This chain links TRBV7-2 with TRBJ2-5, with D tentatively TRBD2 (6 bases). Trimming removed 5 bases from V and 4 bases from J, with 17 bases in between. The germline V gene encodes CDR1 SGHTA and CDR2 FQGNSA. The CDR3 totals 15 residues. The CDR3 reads CASSLEPGVGETQYF. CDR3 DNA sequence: TGTGCCAGCAGCCTGGAGCCGGGGGTCGGAGAGACCCAGTACTTC.

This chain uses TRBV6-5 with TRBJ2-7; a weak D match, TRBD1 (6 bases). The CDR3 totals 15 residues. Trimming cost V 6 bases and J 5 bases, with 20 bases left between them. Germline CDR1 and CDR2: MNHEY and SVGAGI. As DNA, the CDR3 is TGTGCCAGCAGGAAGATTGCCACAGGGATCGACGAGCAGTACTTC. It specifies CASRKIATGIDEQYF.

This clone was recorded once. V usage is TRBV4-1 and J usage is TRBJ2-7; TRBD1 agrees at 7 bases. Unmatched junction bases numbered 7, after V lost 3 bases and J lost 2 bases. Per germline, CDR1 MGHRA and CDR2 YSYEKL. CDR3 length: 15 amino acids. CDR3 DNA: TGCGCCAGCAGCCAGGAATCGACAGGGCCCTACGAGCAGTACTTC. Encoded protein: CASSQESTGPYEQYF.

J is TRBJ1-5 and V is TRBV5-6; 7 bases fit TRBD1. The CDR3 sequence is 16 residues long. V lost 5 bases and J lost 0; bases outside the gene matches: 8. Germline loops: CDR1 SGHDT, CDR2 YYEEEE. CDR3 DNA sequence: TGTGCCAGCAGTCACAACAGGGGAAATAGCAATCAGCCCCAGCATTTT. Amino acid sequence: CASSHNRGNSNQPQHF.